Given below is one T cell receptor beta chain in context. An amount of RNA that ranged from about 0.45 to 1 ug was reverse transcribed with random hexamers. The TCR beta CDR3 was amplified by immunoSEQ multiplex PCR across 54 Vbeta, 13 Jbeta. TCRdb independently ran MiXCR on the immunoSEQ multiplex PCR reads; one entry per CDR3 protein. The sample includes fewer than 150,000 distinct CDR3 sequences, 90% to 95% seen only once; the top ten take about 0.25%. The data were taken from a study of CD8 T cells in Susac syndrome. TEMRA cells were FACS-enriched, while CD8+ and CD4+ T cells were negatively isolated. The clonotype comes from a human donor in good health. The specimen was CD8+ T cells from PBMCs.

As DNA, the CDR3 is TGTGCCAGCAGTCACAGGACTAGCGGGAATGGCAATGAGCAGTTCTTC. It codes for CASSHRTSGNGNEQFF. The chain carries TRBV7-9 and TRBJ2-1; 12 bases agree with TRBD2. Germline V lookup: CDR1 SEHNR, CDR2 FQNEAQ (reference sequence). The trim removed 6 bases at V and 6 bases at J, leaving 9 bases unmatched. The CDR3 has 16 amino acids. Together with reference TRBV7-9 and TRBJ2-1, the CDR3 gives the full variable domain: DTGVSQNPRHKITKRGQNVTFRCDPISEHNRLYWYRQTLGQGPEFLTYFQNEAQLEKSRLLSDRFSAERPKGSFSTLEIQRTEQGDSAMYLCASSHRTSGNGNEQFFGPGTRLTVL.